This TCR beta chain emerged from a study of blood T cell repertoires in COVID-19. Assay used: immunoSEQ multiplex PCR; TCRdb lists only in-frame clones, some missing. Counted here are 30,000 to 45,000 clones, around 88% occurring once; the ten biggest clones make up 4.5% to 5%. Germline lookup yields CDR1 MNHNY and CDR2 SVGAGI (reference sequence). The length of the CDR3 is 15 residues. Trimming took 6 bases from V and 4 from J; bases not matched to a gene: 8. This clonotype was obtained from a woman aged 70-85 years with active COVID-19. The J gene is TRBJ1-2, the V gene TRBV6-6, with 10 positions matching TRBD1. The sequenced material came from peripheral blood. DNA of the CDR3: TGTGCCAGCAGCGACACGAGGACAGGGGGCTATGGCTACACCTTC. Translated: CASSDTRTGGYGYTF.